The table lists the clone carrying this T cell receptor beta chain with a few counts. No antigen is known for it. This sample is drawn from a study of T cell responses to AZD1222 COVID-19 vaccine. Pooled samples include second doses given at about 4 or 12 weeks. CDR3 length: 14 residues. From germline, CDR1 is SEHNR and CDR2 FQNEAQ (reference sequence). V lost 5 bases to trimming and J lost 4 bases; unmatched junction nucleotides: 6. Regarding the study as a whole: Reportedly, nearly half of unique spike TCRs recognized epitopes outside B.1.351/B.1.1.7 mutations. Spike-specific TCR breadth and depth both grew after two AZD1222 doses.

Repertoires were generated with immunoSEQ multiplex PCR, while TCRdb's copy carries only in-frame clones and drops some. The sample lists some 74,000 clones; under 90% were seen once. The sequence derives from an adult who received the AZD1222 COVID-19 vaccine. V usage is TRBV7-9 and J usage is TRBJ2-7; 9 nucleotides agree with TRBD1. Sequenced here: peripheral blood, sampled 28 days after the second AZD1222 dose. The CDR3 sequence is CASSHRDRVYEQYF. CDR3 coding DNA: TGTGCCAGCAGCCACCGGGACAGGGTTTACGAGCAGTACTTC. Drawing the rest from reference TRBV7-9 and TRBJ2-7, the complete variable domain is DTGVSQNPRHKITKRGQNVTFRCDPISEHNRLYWYRQTLGQGPEFLTYFQNEAQLEKSRLLSDRFSAERPKGSFSTLEIQRTEQGDSAMYLCASSHRDRVYEQYFGPGTRLTVT.